Below, one TCR beta chain is given with its context. This clonotype was counted only a few times. Its binding antigen is unknown. Base qualities are not at hand, and no much larger clone is one base apart. The record originates from a study of response to subunit inactivated influenza vaccine (dated by TCRdb to 2016 to 2018). Background for the entire study: Deep quantitative T cell receptor repertoire profiling was used in the study to track responses to a trivalent subunit inactivated influenza vaccine. What the authors observed across the whole study: The authors proposed that each seasonal influenza vaccination may bring in only a limited number of new T cells.

Trimming removed 5 bases from V and 8 bases from J, leaving 7 bases between the germline ends. CDR1 and CDR2 are read off the germline V gene as SNHLY and FYNNEI. The CDR3 sequence holds 12 residues, the cysteine and phenylalanine included. The CDR3 DNA has 36 bases and is translated from base 1. The library was prepared using RT-PCR. Sequencing took place on an Illumina HiSeq 2500. TCRdb passed the public sequencing reads through fastp at Q25 and MiXCR, retaining productive beta sequences. Identical CDR3 protein sequences are pooled into one entry, listed with their most common genes and DNA. This sample gives around 600,000 distinct CDR3 sequences in total; approximately 10% of them show up just once. The ten largest clones capture 9.5% to 12% of the sample. The same specimen was also included in a second study, on T cells expressing NK-cell markers. The second paper further reports: 5'RACE template switching, by which a universal primer site and unique molecular identifiers were added, was used to make TCR beta cDNA libraries. In sorted CD3+CD56+NKG2C+, CD3+CD56+NKG2C- and CD3+CD56-NKG2C+ T-cell subsets from 7 or 8 donors, TCR beta-chain repertoires were profiled. Among the eight sequenced donors, only one was HCMV-seronegative, while the other seven were HCMV-seropositive. To restrict sorting to alphabetaTCR-expressing T cells, an anti-gammadeltaTCR antibody was added in several experiments. In six donors, the dominant CD3+CD56+NKG2C+ clonotypes ranked among the top 10 CD8+ clonotypes, making up roughly 1.0-8% of CD8+ T cells. Those dominant clonotypes were again the most abundant among CD3+CD56-NKG2C+ cells in several donors, at roughly 25-60.1%. Whether the expanded NKG2C-expressing T cell clones were specific for HCMV antigens remained unclear. The study sequenced eight donors, all healthy volunteers chosen at random: three men and five women. HCMV-specific IgG was detected in serum with a commercial ELISA kit to determine HCMV serostatus. Peripheral blood mononuclear cells were isolated from blood by Ficoll density gradient centrifugation. For more than five donors, bulk peripheral blood T-cell repertoires were additionally sequenced from unsorted PBMC. cDNA synthesis was primed from the TCR beta constant segment, followed by two successive PCR amplification steps. Sequencing of the libraries produced 2 x 150 bp reads on Illumina HiSeq 2000/2500, MiSeq or NextSeq. MIGEC was used to demultiplex reads and group the reads by UMI, and MiTCR was used to assemble and quantify clonotypes. To exclude erroneous sequences, any TCR cDNA sequence not supported by at least two reads was discarded. Downstream repertoire analysis used the tcR package, and clonotypes were matched across fractions by CDR3 nucleotide sequence plus V segment. VDJmatch was used to annotate antigen specificity against VDJdb, with one amino acid substitution allowed in CDR3.

The V gene is TRBV2 and the J gene is TRBJ1-6, with no D gene named confidently. This TCR came from a man aged 50-59 years who received an inactivated influenza vaccine. Donor details come from another sample of the same person, matched by shared clones. Sequences were derived from PBMCs from blood, sampled on the day of vaccination. The CDR3 reads CASSRLDSPLHF. The nucleotide sequence is given as TGTGCCAGCAGTAGGCTCGATTCACCCCTCCACTTT.